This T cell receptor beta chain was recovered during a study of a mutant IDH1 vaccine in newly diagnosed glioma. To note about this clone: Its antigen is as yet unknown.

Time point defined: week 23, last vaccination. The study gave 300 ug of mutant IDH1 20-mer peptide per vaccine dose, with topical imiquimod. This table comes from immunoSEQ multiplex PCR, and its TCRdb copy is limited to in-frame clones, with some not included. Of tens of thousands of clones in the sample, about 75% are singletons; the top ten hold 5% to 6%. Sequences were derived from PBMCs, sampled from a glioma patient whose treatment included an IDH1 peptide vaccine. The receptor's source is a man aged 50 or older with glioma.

The CDR3 coding sequence is TGTGCCAGCAGTTACTCTATGGGAGGGCAGGTCGCTGGCTACACCTTC. It is translated as CASSYSMGGQVAGYTF. The V and J genes are TRBV6-5 and TRBJ1-2; no clear D. Germline assignment: CDR1 MNHEY and CDR2 SVGAGI. The ends were cut back, 0 bases at V and 7 bases at J, with 18 bases in the middle. The CDR3 length is 16 residues.